Sequencing of this T cell receptor beta chain was carried out in a study of T cell clonotyping in hematopoietic cell transplantation (dated by TCRdb to about 2021). Regarding the complete study: Recipient samples taken before transplant were obtained following cytoreduction. Recruitment of patients was conducted between 2015 and 2017, and follow-up was continued until late 2020 or death. In the study, 150 or so blood samples were gathered from under 45 consecutive transplant recipients and their related donors. The full study reports these points: The sample size was limited, and because cells were not sorted, the contributions of CD4 and CD8 repertoires could not be separated. Only a small fraction of recipient repertoires overlapped donor repertoires, with over 95% appearing de novo at the given depth. Inverse Simpson Index values from donors and from recipients before transplant predicted broader TCR repertoire diversity after transplant. Recipient TCR diversity fell after transplant, with pathologically expanded clonotypes rising progressively from day 30 to day 180.

Per the publication, the time point label means: recipient sample about 28 days before transplant, after cytoreduction. Blood from recipients was drawn about 28 days before transplant and again at days 30, 100 and 180 after transplant. Using Nuclei Lysis Solution, genomic DNA was extracted from unfractionated peripheral blood mononuclear cells that were either fresh or cryopreserved. About this clone itself: It has no known antigen specificity. Base qualities are missing; no much larger clone stands one base away.

V was cut back by 4 bases and J by 6 bases, leaving a gap of 11 bases between them. Based on the germline V gene (reference sequence), the CDR1 and CDR2 sequences are SGHNT and YYREEE. Spanning cysteine to phenylalanine, the CDR3 consists of 14 amino acids. The CDR3 DNA has 42 bases and is translated from base 1. With the immunoSEQ assay, which is a bias-controlled multiplex PCR relying on V- and J-specific primers, TCR beta CDR3 regions were amplified from genomic DNA. In a second PCR step, the CDR3 amplicons were tagged with a proprietary barcode plus Illumina adapter sequences. An Illumina MiSeq instrument was used to sequence the CDR3 libraries. The original pipeline was this. Export and quality control were performed with immunoSEQ Analyzer 3.0, and downstream analyses were performed with R Bioconductor and Immunarch. Only productive rearrangements in the normalized downsampled data set were used to calculate repertoire metrics. In the normalized cohort, clonotypes with more than 5 templates were defined as pathologically expanded. The Inverse Simpson Index was used to measure repertoire diversity. CMV-specificity analyses were carried out on the non-normalized data set to capture all clonotypes. The table was pulled from immuneACCESS by TCRdb, which kept in-frame rearrangements only. Such tables lose some clones; where checked, under half of the loss comes from unresolved V genes, and the rest has no known cause. That table gives V, J and clone size, and the DNA gave D and trimming. Here the sample has 35,000 to 50,000 clones; 85% occur a single time. Approximately 2.8% of the sample belongs to the ten largest clones.

The rearrangement combines TRBV5-4 with TRBJ1-6, and perhaps TRBD1 as D gene, on 5 matching bases. The source was peripheral blood mononuclear cells, collected before stem cell transplant. This TCR derives from a man between 60 and 75 years old with acute myeloid leukemia. Some clones in this sample may be carry-over from other donors' samples. The CDR3 corresponds to CASSAGMSNSPLHF. The nucleotide sequence reads as follows: TGTGCCAGCAGCGCAGGGATGAGTAATTCACCCCTCCACTTT. The variable domain in full, with residues beyond the CDR3 obtained from the reference TRBV5-4 and TRBJ1-6 genes, is ETGVTQSPTHLIKTRGQQVTLRCSSQSGHNTVSWYQQALGQGPQFIFQYYREEENGRGNFPPRFSGLQFPNYSSELNVNALELDDSALYLCASSAGMSNSPLHFGNGTRLTVT.